The 22 T cell receptor beta chains presented below share a single source sample, sequenced in a study of long-term antiretroviral therapy in people with HIV. The assay, immunoSEQ v3.0, was run at survey level. Clones were sequenced by immunoSEQ multiplex PCR, and TCRdb holds only the in-frame ones, with some missing. The data hold about 17,000 clones, with about 81% observed a single time. Sequenced material: unsorted PBMCs, taken 0.3 years after starting antiretroviral therapy. The receptors here all came from a woman aged 50 to 65 with HIV.

The gene calls are TRBV19 and TRBJ1-1; D perhaps matches TRBD1 (5 bases). Germline CDR1 and CDR2: LNHDA and SQIVND (reference sequence). The V gene lost 3 bases and the J gene lost 4 bases, with 12 bases spanning the gap. The CDR3 consists of 14 residues. The DNA of the CDR3 is TGTGCCAGTAGTATGTCTGTTGGGGGCACTGAAGCTTTCTTT. This translates into CASSMSVGGTEAFF.

The chain couples TRBV6-5 to TRBJ1-5; D gene uncertain. The CDR3 has 13 residues. Trimming pared 2 bases from V and 7 bases from J, leaving 9 bases between. Germline-derived CDR1 and CDR2 are MNHEY and SVGAGI. CDR3 loop: CASSYREGQPQHF. Written as DNA, the CDR3 is TGTGCCAGCAGTTACAGGGAAGGGCAGCCCCAGCATTTT.

This clone was recorded once. The chain uses TRBV6-6 and TRBJ2-6, with D possibly matching TRBD1 (6 bases). The V gene's germline CDR1 is MNHNY and CDR2 SVGAGI (reference sequence). Between the trimmed V and J ends, which lost 4 bases and 3 bases, there was a span of 7 bases. This CDR3 region has 14 residues. For the CDR3, the DNA is TGTGCCAGCAGTTCAGGGGTTGGGGCCAACGTCCTGACTTTC. This gives the protein CASSSGVGANVLTF.

CDR3 amino acids: CASSVTGTDYGYTF. The CDR3 nucleotides are TGTGCCAGCAGCGTGACCGGGACAGACTATGGCTACACCTTC. The chain couples TRBV7-9 to TRBJ1-2; 7 bases agree with TRBD1. Germline V CDR1 and CDR2: SEHNR, FQNEAQ (reference sequence). V lost 5 bases, J lost 3 bases, and 6 bases stayed unmatched. The CDR3 runs 14 residues.

The chain is built from TRBV4-1 and TRBJ2-3; 9 bases fit TRBD2. With 6 bases clipped from V and 0 bases from J, the junction kept 13 bases outside the gene matches. Germline CDR1 is MGHRA and CDR2 is YSYEKL. The CDR3 extends over 18 amino acids. CDR3 in amino acids: CASRDPSGVYTSTDTQYF. The DNA of the CDR3 is TGCGCCAGCAGAGACCCTAGCGGGGTCTACACTAGCACAGATACGCAGTATTTT.

This clone has only one observation. The CDR3 bases are TGCGCCAGCAGCCGCGAAACAGGGTGGTTGGGCACTGAAGCTTTCTTT. This gives the protein CASSRETGWLGTEAFF. The chain is built from TRBV5-1 and TRBJ1-1, with D tentatively TRBD1 (6 bases). Germline V CDR1 and CDR2: SGHRS, YFSETQ. The CDR3 spans 16 residues. V lost 4 bases and J lost 4, with 20 bases in between.

The chain employs TRBV6-5 and TRBJ1-6; D not certain. The CDR3 consists of 16 residues. The V gene's germline CDR1 is MNHEY and CDR2 SVGAGI. V shed 2 bases and J shed 4 bases, with 12 bases lying between them. CDR3 residues: CASSYVSPAYNSPLHF. The DNA of the CDR3 is TGTGCCAGCAGTTACGTCTCTCCCGCGTATAATTCACCCCTCCACTTT.

CDR3 DNA: TGTGCCAGTAGTATCCGGACTAGCGGAACTAGCACAGATACGCAGTATTTT. Residues: CASSIRTSGTSTDTQYF. This chain uses TRBV19 with TRBJ2-3, with 10 bases matching TRBD2. The CDR3 covers 17 residues. With 3 bases clipped from V and 0 bases from J, the junction kept 6 bases outside the gene matches. Germline CDR1 reads LNHDA; CDR2 reads SQIVND (reference sequence).

The chain recombines TRBV9 with TRBJ2-7; 12 bases are shared with TRBD2. The CDR3 is 14 amino acids. Germline V lookup: CDR1 SGDLS, CDR2 YYNGEE. Unmatched junction bases numbered 6, after V lost 8 bases and J lost 3 bases. The CDR3 DNA sequence: TGTGCCAGGATTCCGGGACTAGCGGGCTACGAGCAGTACTTC. Encoded protein: CARIPGLAGYEQYF.

The V call is TRBV7-8, the J call TRBJ2-6, with 10 bases that match TRBD1. This CDR3 has 20 residues. Germline values: CDR1 SGHVS, CDR2 FQNEAQ. V dropped 6 bases and J dropped 3; count of bases not matched to a gene: 17. The CDR3 loop is CASRGHLTGTGDFGANVLTF. CDR3 in DNA: TGTGCCAGCAGGGGGCATCTAACCGGGACAGGGGATTTTGGGGCCAACGTCCTGACTTTC.

V usage is TRBV9 and J usage is TRBJ2-3; 10 bases align to TRBD1. Per the germline V gene, CDR1 is SGDLS and CDR2 is YYNGEE. J lost 10 bases, V lost 0 bases, and 14 bases had no gene match. The CDR3 covers 17 residues. CDR3 sequence reads: CASSVELLKWDRGAQYF. In DNA form, the CDR3 reads TGTGCCAGCAGCGTAGAGTTGTTGAAATGGGACAGGGGAGCGCAGTATTTT.

The chain couples TRBV19 to TRBJ2-2, with D maybe TRBD2 (5 bases). This CDR3 comprises 15 residues. CDR1 is LNHDA and CDR2 is SQIVND in the germline V gene (reference sequence). Trimming removed 4 bases from V and 5 bases from J, with 14 bases in between. CDR3 nucleotides: TGTGCCAGTAGTAAGGTGGGCCGGGAAACCGGGGAGCTGTTTTTT. Translated: CASSKVGRETGELFF.

This chain connects TRBV7-3 to TRBJ2-1; no clear D. Trimming cost V 1 base and J 0 bases, with 7 bases left between them. The CDR3 is 15 amino acids. From germline, CDR1 is SGHTA and CDR2 FQGTGA. The CDR3 DNA sequence: TGTGCCAGCAGCTTAAGTCCAGGCTCCTACAATGAGCAGTTCTTC. This gives the protein CASSLSPGSYNEQFF.

V usage is TRBV6-1 and J usage is TRBJ2-7, with 10 bases matching TRBD1. With 3 bases clipped from V and 4 bases from J, the junction kept 6 bases outside the gene matches. Germline CDR1 and CDR2: MNHNS and SASEGT. The length of the CDR3 is 15 residues. DNA of the CDR3: TGTGCCAGCAGTGAGGGGACAGGGGTCATGTACGAGCAGTACTTC. Amino acids: CASSEGTGVMYEQYF.

The V and J genes are TRBV5-4 and TRBJ2-3, with 7 bases lining up with TRBD1. Germline-derived CDR1 and CDR2 are SGHNT and YYREEE (reference sequence). The CDR3 has 16 amino acids. Trimming cost V 5 bases and J 6 bases; bases outside gene matches: 15. CDR3 amino acids: CASRGAPQTGADTQYF. As DNA, the CDR3 is TGTGCCAGCAGGGGGGCACCACAAACAGGGGCTGATACGCAGTATTTT.

V and J are TRBV6-1 and TRBJ1-5, with a possible D match to TRBD1 (6 bases). Trimming took 9 bases from V and 3 from J, leaving 15 bases between them. Germline V gene data show CDR1 as MNHNS and CDR2 as SASEGT. This CDR3 comprises 14 residues. CDR3 in amino acids: CASHIGGDNQPQHF. CDR3 in DNA: TGTGCCAGTCACATAGGGGGGGACAATCAGCCCCAGCATTTT.

J is TRBJ2-3 and V is TRBV29-1; a weak D match, TRBD1 (5 bases). This CDR3 is built from 15 residues. Trimming removed 0 bases from V and 2 bases from J, with 12 bases in between. The germline V gene encodes CDR1 SQVTM and CDR2 ANQGSEA. The CDR3 bases are TGCAGCGTTGAAGAGGGAAGGGGCTACACAGATACGCAGTATTTT. This gives the protein CSVEEGRGYTDTQYF.

This chain joins TRBV6-5 and TRBJ1-2; D gene ambiguous. Per germline, CDR1 MNHEY and CDR2 SVGAGI. Trimming shortened V by 6 bases and J by 6 bases, and 20 bases separated the two germline ends. The CDR3 extends over 15 amino acids. The CDR3 DNA is TGTGCCAGCAGCCAAAAGGCGGGCGGGCCCAATGGCTACACCTTC. Translation gives CASSQKAGGPNGYTF.

This chain uses TRBV2 with TRBJ2-3; no reliable D call. The CDR3 length is 15 residues. The V gene lost 6 bases and the J gene lost 10 bases, with 23 bases spanning the gap. Germline CDR1 and CDR2: SNHLY and FYNNEI. The CDR3 spells CASSALLLGTTAQYF. CDR3 sequence (DNA): TGTGCCAGCAGCGCTTTGTTGTTGGGAACCACCGCGCAGTATTTT.

The chain recombines TRBV7-3 with TRBJ1-5, with D unclear. Trimming left V 2 bases short and J 1 base short, with 9 bases between. Germline-derived CDR1 and CDR2 are SGHTA and FQGTGA. This CDR3 region has 15 residues. Written as DNA, the CDR3 is TGTGCCAGCAGCTTATGGGCAGCCAGCAATCAGCCCCAGCATTTT. This sequence encodes CASSLWAASNQPQHF. The entire variable domain, with the rest obtained from reference TRBV7-3 and TRBJ1-5, is as follows: GAGVSQTPSNKVTEKGKYVELRCDPISGHTALYWYRQSLGQGPEFLIYFQGTGAADDSGLPNDRFFAVRPEGSVSTLKIQRTERGDSAVYLCASSLWAASNQPQHFGDGTRLSIL.

The chain joins TRBV6-1 to TRBJ2-5; a weak D match, TRBD1 (6 bases). The CDR3 is 14 amino acids. V lost 3 bases and J 3 bases, leaving 11 bases between the germline ends. Germline values: CDR1 MNHNS, CDR2 SASEGT. The CDR3 is CASSDPDREETQYF. The CDR3 nucleotides are TGTGCCAGCAGTGATCCGGACAGAGAAGAGACCCAGTACTTC.

A note on this clone: The same CDR3 also results from other DNA sequences found in this sample. The chain links TRBV18 to TRBJ1-2; D not certain. The CDR3 loop spans 13 amino acids. Trimming left V 0 bases short and J 6 bases short, with 8 bases between. CDR1 and CDR2 (germline): KGHSH, LQKENI. The CDR3 nucleotides are TGTGCCAGCTCACCACCGGAAGGGAATGGCTACACCTTC. It encodes CASSPPEGNGYTF.